This T cell receptor (beta chain) originates from a study of blood T cells in healthy people across ages. The CDR3 consists of 14 residues. V lost 5 bases to trimming and J lost 0 bases, with 11 bases between them. Germline lookup yields CDR1 SGHVS and CDR2 FQNEAQ. As for this clonotype: The conserved closing phenylalanine or tryptophan is absent in this CDR3, likely reflecting a read error.

Alongside a J-beta primer mix, a sample-barcoded 5' primer served in a second PCR lasting about 6 to 11 cycles. With 12 random nucleotides, a template-switch adaptor tagged each individual cDNA molecule. Per-sample output comprised a minimum of 2.5 million paired-end reads containing CDR3. In TCRdb, the 5' RACE reads were re-called with MiXCR into one record per CDR3 protein. In the table there are roughly 930,000 distinct CDR3 sequences, 45% to 50% of which are singletons. The J gene is TRBJ2-7, the V gene TRBV7-8; unclear D gene. The clonotype was recovered from a man younger than 45 in good health. The sample consisted of blood. For the CDR3, the DNA is TGTGCCAGCAGCGTATTATACAGCTCCTACGAGCAGTACTTG. Protein: CASSVLYSSYEQYL.